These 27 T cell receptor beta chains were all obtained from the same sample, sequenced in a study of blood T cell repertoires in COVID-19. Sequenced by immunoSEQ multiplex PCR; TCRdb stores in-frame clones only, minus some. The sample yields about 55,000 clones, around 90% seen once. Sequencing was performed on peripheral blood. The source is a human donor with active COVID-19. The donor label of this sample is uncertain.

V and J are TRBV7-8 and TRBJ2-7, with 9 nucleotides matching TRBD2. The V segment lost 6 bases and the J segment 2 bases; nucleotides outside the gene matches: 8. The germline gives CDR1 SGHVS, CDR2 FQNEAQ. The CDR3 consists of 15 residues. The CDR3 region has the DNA TGTGCCAGCAGTTCCGTAGCGGGGGTAGCCTACGAGCAGTACTTC. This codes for CASSSVAGVAYEQYF. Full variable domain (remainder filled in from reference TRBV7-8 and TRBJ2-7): GAGVSQSPRYKVAKRGQDVALRCDPISGHVSLFWYQQALGQGPEFLTYFQNEAQLDKSGLPSDRFFAERPEGSVSTLKIQRTQQEDSAVYLCASSSVAGVAYEQYFGPGTRLTVT.

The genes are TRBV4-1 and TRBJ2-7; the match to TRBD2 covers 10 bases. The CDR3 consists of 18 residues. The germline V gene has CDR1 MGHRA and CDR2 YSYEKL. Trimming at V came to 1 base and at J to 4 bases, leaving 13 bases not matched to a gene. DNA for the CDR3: TGCGCCAGCAGCCAAGGGGGGCTTCTAGCGGGAGACGAGTACGAGCAGTACTTC. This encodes CASSQGGLLAGDEYEQYF.

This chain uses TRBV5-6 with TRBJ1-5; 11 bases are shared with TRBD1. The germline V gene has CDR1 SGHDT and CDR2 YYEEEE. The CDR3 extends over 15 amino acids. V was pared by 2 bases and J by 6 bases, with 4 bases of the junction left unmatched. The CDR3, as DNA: TGTGCCAGCAGCTTTGGACAGGGGGCGAGTCAGCCCCAGCATTTT. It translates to CASSFGQGASQPQHF.

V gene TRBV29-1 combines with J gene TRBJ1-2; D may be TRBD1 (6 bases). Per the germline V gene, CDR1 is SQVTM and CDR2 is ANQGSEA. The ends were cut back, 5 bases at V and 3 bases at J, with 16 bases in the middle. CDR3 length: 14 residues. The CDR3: CSVSREGGDYGYTF. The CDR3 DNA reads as TGCAGCGTTTCAAGGGAAGGGGGTGACTATGGCTACACCTTC.

The CDR3 region is CASSSGEYEQYV. The CDR3 DNA sequence: TGTGCCAGCTCATCGGGAGAGTACGAGCAGTACGTC. V usage is TRBV18 and J usage is TRBJ2-7; tentatively, D is TRBD2 (6 bases). Per the germline V gene, CDR1 is KGHSH and CDR2 is LQKENI. Between the trimmed V and J ends, which lost 5 bases and 4 bases, there was a span of 9 bases. The CDR3 runs 12 residues.

CDR3 sequence reads: CASSLAGGSNQPQHF. In DNA form, the CDR3 reads TGTGCCAGCAGTTTAGCAGGGGGTAGCAATCAGCCCCAGCATTTT. This chain joins TRBV27 and TRBJ1-5; 7 positions agree with TRBD1. V dropped 2 bases and J dropped 0; count of bases not matched to a gene: 1. CDR3 length equals 15 residues. In germline, CDR1 is MNHEY, CDR2 SMNVEV (reference sequence).

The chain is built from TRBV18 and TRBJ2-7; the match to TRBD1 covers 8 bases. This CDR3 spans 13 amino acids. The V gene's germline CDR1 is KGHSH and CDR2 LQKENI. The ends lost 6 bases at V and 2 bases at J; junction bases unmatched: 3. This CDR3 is CASSPTGAYEQYV. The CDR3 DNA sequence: TGTGCCAGCTCCCCGACAGGGGCCTACGAGCAGTACGTC.

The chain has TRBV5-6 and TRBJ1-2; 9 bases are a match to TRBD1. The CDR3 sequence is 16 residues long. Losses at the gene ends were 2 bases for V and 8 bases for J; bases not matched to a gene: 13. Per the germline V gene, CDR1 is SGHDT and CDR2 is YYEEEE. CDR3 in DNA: TGTGCCAGCAGCTTATTACCGGGACAGGGTCCGTGGGGCTACACCTTC. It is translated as CASSLLPGQGPWGYTF.

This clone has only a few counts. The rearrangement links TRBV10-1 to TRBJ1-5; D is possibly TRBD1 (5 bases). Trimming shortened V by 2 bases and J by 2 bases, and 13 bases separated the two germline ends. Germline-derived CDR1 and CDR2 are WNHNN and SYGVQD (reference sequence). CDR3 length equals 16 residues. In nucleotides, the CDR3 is TGCGCCAGCAGTGAGAGGCCAGGGAGGGGCAATCAGCCCCAGCATTTT. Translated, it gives CASSERPGRGNQPQHF.

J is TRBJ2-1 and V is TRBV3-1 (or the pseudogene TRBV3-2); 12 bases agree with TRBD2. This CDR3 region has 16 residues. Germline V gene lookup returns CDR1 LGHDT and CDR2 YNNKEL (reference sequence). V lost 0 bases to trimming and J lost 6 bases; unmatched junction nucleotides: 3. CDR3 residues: CASSQESLAGGNEQFF. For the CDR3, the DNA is TGTGCCAGCAGCCAAGAATCACTAGCGGGAGGCAATGAGCAGTTCTTC.

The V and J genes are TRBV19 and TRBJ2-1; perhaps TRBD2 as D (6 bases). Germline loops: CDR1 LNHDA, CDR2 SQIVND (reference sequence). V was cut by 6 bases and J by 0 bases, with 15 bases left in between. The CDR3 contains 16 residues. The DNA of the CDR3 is TGTGCCAGTAGGCTCGGGGGATTAAGCTCCTACAATGAGCAGTTCTTC. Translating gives CASRLGGLSSYNEQFF.

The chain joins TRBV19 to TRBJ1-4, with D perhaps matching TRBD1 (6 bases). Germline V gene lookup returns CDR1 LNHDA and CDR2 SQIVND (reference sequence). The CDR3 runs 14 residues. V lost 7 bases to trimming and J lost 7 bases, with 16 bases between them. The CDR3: CASTVTGLGEKLFF. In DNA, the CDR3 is TGTGCCAGTACCGTGACAGGTTTGGGTGAAAAACTGTTTTTT.

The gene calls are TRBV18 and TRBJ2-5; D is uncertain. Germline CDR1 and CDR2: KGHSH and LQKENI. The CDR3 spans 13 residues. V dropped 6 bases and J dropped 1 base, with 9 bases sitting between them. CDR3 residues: CASSRLIQETQYF. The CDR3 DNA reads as TGTGCCAGCTCGAGACTGATCCAAGAGACCCAGTACTTC.

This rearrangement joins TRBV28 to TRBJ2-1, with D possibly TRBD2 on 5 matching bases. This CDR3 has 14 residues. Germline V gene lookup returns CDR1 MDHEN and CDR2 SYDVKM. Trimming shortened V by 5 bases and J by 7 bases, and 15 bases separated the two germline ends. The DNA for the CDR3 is TGTGCCAGCAGTGAAGCGGTGACTCGTAATGAGCAGTTCTTC. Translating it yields CASSEAVTRNEQFF.

Here the CDR3 DNA reads TGTGCCAGCAGTGATCTAGCGGGACCCTACAATGAGCAGTTCTTC. The encoded protein is CASSDLAGPYNEQFF. The chain joins TRBV6-1 to TRBJ2-1; 9 nucleotides line up with TRBD2. CDR1 and CDR2 from the germline V gene are MNHNS and SASEGT. CDR3 length: 15 amino acids. J lost 2 bases, V lost 3 bases, and 2 bases had no gene match.

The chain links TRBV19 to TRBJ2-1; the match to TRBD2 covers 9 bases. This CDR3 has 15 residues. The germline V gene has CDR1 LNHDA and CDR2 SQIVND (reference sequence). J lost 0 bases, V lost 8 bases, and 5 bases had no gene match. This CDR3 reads CASSYSGSSYNEQFF. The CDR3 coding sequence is TGTGCCAGTTCCTATAGCGGGAGCTCCTACAATGAGCAGTTCTTC.

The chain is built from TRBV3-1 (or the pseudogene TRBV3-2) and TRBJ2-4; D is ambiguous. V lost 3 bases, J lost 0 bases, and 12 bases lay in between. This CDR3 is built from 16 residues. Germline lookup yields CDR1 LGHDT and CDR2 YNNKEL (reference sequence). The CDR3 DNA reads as TGTGCCAGCAGCCAGTCTGCAGGTCTAGCCAAAAACATTCAGTACTTC. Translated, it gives CASSQSAGLAKNIQYF.

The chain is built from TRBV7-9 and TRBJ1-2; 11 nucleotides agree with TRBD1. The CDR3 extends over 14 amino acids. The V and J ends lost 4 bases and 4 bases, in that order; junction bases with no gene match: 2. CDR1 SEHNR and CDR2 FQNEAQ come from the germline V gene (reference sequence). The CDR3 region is CASSWTGGIYGYTF. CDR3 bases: TGTGCCAGCAGCTGGACAGGGGGCATCTATGGCTACACCTTC.

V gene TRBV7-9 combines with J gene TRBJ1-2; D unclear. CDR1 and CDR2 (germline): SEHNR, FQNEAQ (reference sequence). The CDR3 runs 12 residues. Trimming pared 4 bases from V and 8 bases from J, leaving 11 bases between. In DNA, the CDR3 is TGTGCCAGCAGCTCGACATTGGAAGGCTACACCTTC. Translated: CASSSTLEGYTF.

The CDR3 loop is CASSGRGQSTSYEQYF. For the CDR3, the DNA is TGCGCCAGCAGTGGGAGGGGACAGTCGACGTCCTACGAGCAGTACTTC. The rearrangement links TRBV10-2 to TRBJ2-7; D may be TRBD1 (7 bases). Germline assignment: CDR1 WSHSY and CDR2 SAAADI. CDR3 length: 16 amino acids. V lost 4 bases and J 1 base, leaving 17 bases between the germline ends.

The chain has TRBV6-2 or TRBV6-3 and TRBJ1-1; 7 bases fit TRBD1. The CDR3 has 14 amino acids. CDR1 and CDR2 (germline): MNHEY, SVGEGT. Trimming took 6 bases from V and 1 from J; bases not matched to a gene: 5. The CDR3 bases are TGTGCCAGCAGCTCCGGGACAGAGAACACTGAAGCTTTCTTT. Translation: CASSSGTENTEAFF.

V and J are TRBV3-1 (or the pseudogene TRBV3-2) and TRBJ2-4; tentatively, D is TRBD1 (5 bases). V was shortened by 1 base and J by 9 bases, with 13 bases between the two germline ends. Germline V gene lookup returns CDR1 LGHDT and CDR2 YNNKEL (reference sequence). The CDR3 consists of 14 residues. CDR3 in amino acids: CASSQVGDSAIQYF. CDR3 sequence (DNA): TGTGCCAGCAGCCAAGTTGGAGACAGCGCCATTCAGTACTTC.

CDR3 in amino acids: CASSVVAGGPGEQFF. The DNA for the CDR3 is TGTGCCAGCAGCGTAGTTGCGGGAGGGCCAGGCGAGCAGTTCTTC. The chain recombines TRBV9 with TRBJ2-1; 9 bases fit TRBD2. The CDR3 is made up of 15 amino acids. Germline V gene lookup returns CDR1 SGDLS and CDR2 YYNGEE. Trimming at V came to 0 bases and at J to 10 bases, leaving 8 bases not matched to a gene.

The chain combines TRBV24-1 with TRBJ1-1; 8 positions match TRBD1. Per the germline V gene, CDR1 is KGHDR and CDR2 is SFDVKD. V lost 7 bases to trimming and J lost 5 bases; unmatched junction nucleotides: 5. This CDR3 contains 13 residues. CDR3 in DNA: TGTGCCACCAGACAGGGGGAAGGAACTGAAGCTTTCTTT. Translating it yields CATRQGEGTEAFF.

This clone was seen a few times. CDR3 region: CASSLGDRLTGELFF. The CDR3 DNA reads as TGTGCCAGCAGCTTAGGGGACAGGCTGACCGGGGAGCTGTTTTTT. V gene TRBV7-2 combines with J gene TRBJ2-2, with 8 bases lining up with TRBD1. V was pared by 1 base and J by 5 bases, with 3 bases of the junction left unmatched. The CDR3 is 15 amino acids. CDR1 and CDR2 from the germline V gene are SGHTA and FQGNSA.

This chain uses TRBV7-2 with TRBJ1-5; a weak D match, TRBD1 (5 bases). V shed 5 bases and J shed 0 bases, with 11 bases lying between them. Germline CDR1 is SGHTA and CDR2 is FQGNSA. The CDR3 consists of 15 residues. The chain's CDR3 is CASSPGDYSNQPQHF. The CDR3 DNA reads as TGTGCCAGCAGCCCCGGGGACTATAGCAATCAGCCCCAGCATTTT.

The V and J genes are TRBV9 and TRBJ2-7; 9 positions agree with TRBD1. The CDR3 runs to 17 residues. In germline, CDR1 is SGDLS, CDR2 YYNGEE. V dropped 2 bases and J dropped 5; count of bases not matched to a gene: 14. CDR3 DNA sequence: TGTGCCAGCAGCGTCCCTCCTACAGGGGGCGGCCATCACGAGCAGTACGTC. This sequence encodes CASSVPPTGGGHHEQYV.